This T cell receptor (beta chain) emerged from a study of early T cells in non-severe SARS-CoV-2 infection. TCRdb re-derived calls from the 5' RACE reads in MiXCR, one entry per CDR3 protein. Among tens of thousands of distinct CDR3 sequences listed, roughly 10% were seen once. The CDR3 is 17 amino acids. Germline V gene data show CDR1 as DFQATT and CDR2 as SNEGSKA (reference sequence). The junction had 12 bases not matched to a gene; V was cut back by 1 base and J by 3 bases. This clonotype was counted a few times. This sequence was found in an adult who was a healthcare worker with PCR-confirmed SARS-CoV-2 infection or an uninfected control (not recorded which). The specimen comprised whole blood, sampled at baseline. V and J are TRBV20-1 and TRBJ2-7, with 10 positions matching TRBD2. CDR3 coding DNA: TGCAGTGCTAGAGGTGTGGAACTAGCGGGGCCCCACTACGAGCAGTACTTC. This translates into CSARGVELAGPHYEQYF.